This T cell receptor beta chain was sequenced during a study of cytomegalovirus exposure and HLA in healthy donors. Study outcomes and limitations: Cytomegalovirus-associated status was assigned to roughly 160 TCR beta chains. An Asian-associated ancestry cluster reportedly showed fewer N-insertions than the roughly 670-donor mean in a later analysis.

With regard to this clone: Its antigen is unknown.

Germline V gene data show CDR1 as LNHNV and CDR2 as YYDKDF (reference sequence). The CDR3 has 20 amino acids. Trimming took 0 bases from V and 2 from J, leaving 23 bases between them. The PCR made use of 60 Vbeta and 13 Jbeta primers. The protocol was immunoSEQ multiplex PCR, while the TCRdb copy is restricted to in-frame clones and leaves out a portion. The table includes 100,000 to 150,000 clones, 75% to 85% detected once. This rearrangement joins TRBV15 to TRBJ2-1, with D possibly being TRBD1 (6 bases). Sequencing was done on a sample of PBMCs. This sequence was found in a woman aged 45-65 years in good health and CMV-seropositive. CDR3 residues: CATSRDPLSRGMTPYNEQFF. The DNA of the CDR3 is TGTGCCACCAGCAGAGATCCCCTTTCGAGGGGGATGACCCCCTACAATGAGCAGTTCTTC.